This T cell receptor beta chain was obtained from a study of technical replicates of blood from several donors. Deletions cut 4 bases from V and 6 bases from J, with 11 bases between. Per germline, CDR1 SGHRS and CDR2 YFSETQ. This CDR3 region has 13 residues. The repertoire was sequenced with immunoSEQ multiplex PCR; TCRdb's copy has only in-frame clones and lacks some. Of 60,000 to 90,000 clones listed, approximately 95% are singletons. V is TRBV5-1 and J is TRBJ1-3; D gene uncertain. This clonotype originated in a human donor in good health. The sequenced material came from T cells isolated from PBMCs. In nucleotides, the CDR3 is TGCGCCAGCAGCCCGGGAGGTGTAAACACCATATATTTT. Amino acids: CASSPGGVNTIYF.